This TCR beta chain was observed in a study of blood T cell repertoires in COVID-19. Across the study: Acute and convalescent COVID-19 samples came from the United States, Italy and Spain. T cells, B-cell-depleted T cells, or PBMCs provided the cDNA or gDNA that served as material.

Original analysis: Nucleated cell number was recorded as an estimate derived from reference gene primer amplification. TCRdb keeps only in-frame clones here, not all; method: immunoSEQ multiplex PCR. The V and J calls and the clone size are those of that table, but D and trimming were determined from the DNA. The table has about 410,000 clones, about 91% seen once. The CDR3 covers 15 residues. Germline assignment: CDR1 MNHEY and CDR2 SMNVEV (reference sequence). The V and J ends lost 3 bases and 3 bases respectively, with 14 bases between them. Enrolment of Seattle patients took place during active infection, and they were followed longitudinally.

The chain couples TRBV27 to TRBJ1-1; TRBD1 is a possible D gene (5 bases). The sample was peripheral blood. The origin of this receptor is a woman in her thirties or forties with COVID-19, enrolled during active disease. CDR3: CASSLGLPGDTEAFF. DNA of the CDR3: TGTGCCAGCAGTTTGGGACTGCCCGGGGACACTGAAGCTTTCTTT.